These 20 T cell receptor beta chains originate from one sample sequenced in a study of cytomegalovirus exposure and HLA in healthy donors. PCR involved 60 Vbeta and 13 Jbeta primers. Method: immunoSEQ multiplex PCR; TCRdb's copy keeps in-frame clones and lacks some. The sample shows around 150,000 clones, roughly 10% of them seen only once. Sequencing was carried out using PBMCs. These receptors all stem from a male donor in good health and CMV-seronegative.

This clone was counted once. V is TRBV5-1 and J is TRBJ2-1; TRBD1 matches 10 bases. The V segment lost 3 bases and the J segment 3 bases; nucleotides outside the gene matches: 3. The germline gives CDR1 SGHRS, CDR2 YFSETQ. This CDR3 has 15 residues. Written as DNA, the CDR3 is TGCGCCAGCAGCTCCGGACAGGGGGACTACAATGAGCAGTTCTTC. Protein sequence: CASSSGQGDYNEQFF.

This clone has a handful of counts. The V call is TRBV28, the J call TRBJ2-1; D uncertain. Deletions cut 4 bases from V and 0 bases from J, with 13 bases between. CDR1 is MDHEN and CDR2 is SYDVKM in the germline V gene. The CDR3 is made up of 16 amino acids. DNA of the CDR3: TGTGCCAGCAGTTCACGACTGCTGAGCTCCTACAATGAGCAGTTCTTC. This encodes CASSSRLLSSYNEQFF.

Of note for this clone: One end of the junction varies from germline; a read error may be responsible. The rearrangement uses TRBV7-6 and TRBJ2-2; 8 nucleotides line up with TRBD2. CDR1 is SGHVS and CDR2 is FNYEAQ in the germline V gene. This CDR3 region has 15 residues. CDR3 bases: TGTACCAGCAGCTCCCCCGGGGGGGAGAAGGGGGAGCTGTTTTTT. It specifies CTSSSPGGEKGELFF. The full variable domain, completed using reference TRBV7-6 and TRBJ2-2, is GAGVSQSPRYKVTKRGQDVALRCDPISGHVSLYWYRQALGQGPEFLTYFNYEAQQDKSGLPNDRFSAERPEGSISTLTIQRTEQRDSAMYRCTSSSPGGEKGELFFGEGSRLTVL.

This clone showed up just a few times. The chain carries TRBV7-9 and TRBJ1-1; TRBD1 aligns across 7 bases. The CDR3 totals 14 residues. Unmatched junction bases numbered 4, after V lost 1 base and J lost 5 bases. The germline V gene has CDR1 SEHNR and CDR2 FQNEAQ (reference sequence). The CDR3 spells CASSLVTGRTEAFF. The DNA of the CDR3 is TGTGCCAGCAGCTTAGTGACAGGGAGAACTGAAGCTTTCTTT. The full variable domain, completed using reference TRBV7-9 and TRBJ1-1, is DTGVSQNPRHKITKRGQNVTFRCDPISEHNRLYWYRQTLGQGPEFLTYFQNEAQLEKSRLLSDRFSAERPKGSFSTLEIQRTEQGDSAMYLCASSLVTGRTEAFFGQGTRLTVV.

This clone has a handful of counts. The chain employs TRBV2 and TRBJ1-4, with D perhaps matching TRBD1 (5 bases). CDR1 is SNHLY, CDR2 FYNNEI, per germline. V lost 8 bases and J 7 bases, leaving 8 bases between the germline ends. CDR3 length: 11 amino acids. The CDR3 reads CASGGVEKLFF. In nucleotides, the CDR3 is TGTGCCAGCGGGGGGGTTGAAAAACTGTTTTTT.

The genes are TRBV5-1 and TRBJ2-7; D might be TRBD2 (5 bases). This CDR3 spans 14 amino acids. CDR1 and CDR2 from the germline V gene are SGHRS and YFSETQ. V lost 0 bases, J lost 3 bases, and 10 bases lay in between. CDR3 nucleotides: TGCGCCAGCAGCTTGGATTCGGGGATCTACGAGCAGTACTTC. Amino acid sequence: CASSLDSGIYEQYF.

The genes are TRBV18 and TRBJ2-5; D is possibly TRBD1 (6 bases). Looked up from germline, CDR1 is KGHSH and CDR2 is LQKENI. This CDR3 is 14 amino acids long. V was shortened by 0 bases and J by 5 bases, with 10 bases between the two germline ends. The CDR3: CASSPPQGRETQYF. The CDR3 nucleotides are TGTGCCAGCTCACCACCACAGGGCCGGGAGACCCAGTACTTC.

The CDR3 loop is CASSQSQNSFSSYNEQFF. DNA for the CDR3: TGCGCCAGCAGCCAATCGCAGAACAGTTTTAGCTCCTACAATGAGCAGTTCTTC. This rearrangement joins TRBV4-1 to TRBJ2-1, with D unclear. CDR3 size: 18 residues. From germline, CDR1 is MGHRA and CDR2 YSYEKL. Trimming took 2 bases from V and 0 from J, leaving 17 bases between them.

This clone was seen only a few times. The J gene is TRBJ2-3, the V gene TRBV29-1; 13 nucleotides agree with TRBD2. This CDR3 region has 13 residues. V lost 8 bases to trimming and J lost 7 bases; unmatched junction nucleotides: 6. Germline V lookup: CDR1 SQVTM, CDR2 ANQGSEA. CDR3 sequence reads: CSSRLAGGYTQYF. The CDR3 nucleotides read TGCAGCTCGCGACTAGCGGGAGGTTATACGCAGTATTTT.

The chain links TRBV7-9 to TRBJ1-3; D not certain. CDR1 SEHNR and CDR2 FQNEAQ come from the germline V gene (reference sequence). This CDR3 has 14 residues. V lost 8 bases and J lost 4, with 15 bases in between. CDR3 protein: CASRPAGYGNTIYF. In DNA, the CDR3 is TGTGCCAGCCGCCCGGCGGGTTACGGAAACACCATATATTTT.

This clone turned up a few times. The chain links TRBV7-2 to TRBJ2-7; 12 bases fit TRBD2. There are 16 residues in the CDR3. V lost 0 bases to trimming and J lost 2 bases; unmatched junction nucleotides: 2. Germline CDR1 is SGHTA and CDR2 is FQGNSA. DNA of the CDR3: TGTGCCAGCAGCTTAGCCGGGACTAGCGGGCCCTACGAGCAGTACTTC. Residues: CASSLAGTSGPYEQYF.

This clone was seen a few times. The chain carries TRBV9 and TRBJ2-2; TRBD1 aligns across 9 bases. This CDR3 has 16 residues. Germline-derived CDR1 and CDR2 are SGDLS and YYNGEE. V was clipped by 4 bases and J by 3 bases; unmatched bases: 7. The CDR3 DNA reads as TGTGCCAGCAGCCAGACGGGACAGGGATACACCGGGGAGCTGTTTTTT. It encodes CASSQTGQGYTGELFF.

In this sample, this clone turned up a few times. The V and J genes are TRBV9 and TRBJ2-5, with no clear D. Trimming removed 0 bases from V and 4 bases from J, with 10 bases in between. The CDR3 totals 14 residues. Germline assignment: CDR1 SGDLS and CDR2 YYNGEE. The CDR3 nucleotides are TGTGCCAGCAGCGTAGCCGGAGAGACAGAGACCCAGTACTTC. This encodes CASSVAGETETQYF.

The chain is built from TRBV21-1 and TRBJ2-2; TRBD1, the table's D call, lacks a check against the DNA. TRBV21-1 is shown as a pseudogene. The CDR3 totals 17 residues. The CDR3 spells CASSKAQRGSNTGELFF. The CDR3 DNA follows: TGTGCCAGCAGCAAAGCGCAGAGGGGGTCGAACACCGGGGAGCTGTTTTTT.

This chain connects TRBV6-5 to TRBJ2-7; no firm D call. CDR3 size: 11 residues. Trimming took off 10 bases at V and 4 bases at J, with 11 bases between the two ends. Germline V lookup: CDR1 MNHEY, CDR2 SVGAGI. The DNA for the CDR3 is TGTGCCACCACCGCGAATTACGAGCAGTACTTC. Its protein is CATTANYEQYF.

In its sample, this clone was seen a few times. V gene TRBV10-3 combines with J gene TRBJ2-2, with D uncertain. Per the germline V gene, CDR1 is ENHRY and CDR2 is SYGVKD. CDR3 length: 16 amino acids. The V end lost 10 bases, the J end lost 0 bases, and 18 bases lay between the germline ends. As DNA, the CDR3 is TGTGCCACCGCGACCGCCGGGTTCGCGAACACCGGGGAGCTGTTTTTT. This sequence encodes CATATAGFANTGELFF.

This clone was seen more than once but under ten times. The chain has TRBV5-4 and TRBJ1-2; tentatively, D is TRBD1 (6 bases). The V and J ends lost 2 bases and 2 bases respectively, with 7 bases between them. Germline V lookup: CDR1 SGHNT, CDR2 YYREEE (reference sequence). CDR3 length: 13 amino acids. CDR3 coding DNA: TGTGCCAGCAGCTTCAGGGGAAACTATGGCTACACCTTC. This translates into CASSFRGNYGYTF.

The chain uses TRBV28 and TRBJ1-1; the match to TRBD1 covers 8 bases. The junction had 8 bases not matched to a gene; V was cut back by 5 bases and J by 0 bases. Germline values: CDR1 MDHEN, CDR2 SYDVKM. CDR3 size: 16 residues. The CDR3 DNA is TGTGCCAGCAGTCTCGGACAGGGTATGATGAACACTGAAGCTTTCTTT. This codes for CASSLGQGMMNTEAFF.

There are a few counts of this clone. The rearrangement joins TRBV18 to TRBJ2-1; 7 nucleotides line up with TRBD2. Per the germline V gene, CDR1 is KGHSH and CDR2 is LQKENI. CDR3 size: 16 residues. J gave up 4 bases and V 4 bases, and 10 bases lay outside the gene matches. CDR3 amino acids: CASSRGGASAYNEQFF. The DNA of the CDR3 is TGTGCCAGCTCACGGGGGGGAGCTAGCGCGTACAATGAGCAGTTCTTC. The full variable domain, completed using reference TRBV18 and TRBJ2-1, is NAGVMQNPRHLVRRRGQEARLRCSPMKGHSHVYWYRQLPEEGLKFMVYLQKENIIDESGMPKERFSAEFPKEGPSILRIQQVVRGDSAAYFCASSRGGASAYNEQFFGPGTRLTVL.

This clone was seen a handful of times. The chain links TRBV29-1 to TRBJ2-5; 10 bases fit TRBD2. Unmatched junction bases numbered 5, after V lost 5 bases and J lost 5 bases. The length of the CDR3 is 13 residues. Germline V lookup: CDR1 SQVTM, CDR2 ANQGSEA. The CDR3 DNA is TGCAGCGTTAGCGGGGGGGCGGGGGAGACCCAGTACTTC. As protein: CSVSGGAGETQYF.